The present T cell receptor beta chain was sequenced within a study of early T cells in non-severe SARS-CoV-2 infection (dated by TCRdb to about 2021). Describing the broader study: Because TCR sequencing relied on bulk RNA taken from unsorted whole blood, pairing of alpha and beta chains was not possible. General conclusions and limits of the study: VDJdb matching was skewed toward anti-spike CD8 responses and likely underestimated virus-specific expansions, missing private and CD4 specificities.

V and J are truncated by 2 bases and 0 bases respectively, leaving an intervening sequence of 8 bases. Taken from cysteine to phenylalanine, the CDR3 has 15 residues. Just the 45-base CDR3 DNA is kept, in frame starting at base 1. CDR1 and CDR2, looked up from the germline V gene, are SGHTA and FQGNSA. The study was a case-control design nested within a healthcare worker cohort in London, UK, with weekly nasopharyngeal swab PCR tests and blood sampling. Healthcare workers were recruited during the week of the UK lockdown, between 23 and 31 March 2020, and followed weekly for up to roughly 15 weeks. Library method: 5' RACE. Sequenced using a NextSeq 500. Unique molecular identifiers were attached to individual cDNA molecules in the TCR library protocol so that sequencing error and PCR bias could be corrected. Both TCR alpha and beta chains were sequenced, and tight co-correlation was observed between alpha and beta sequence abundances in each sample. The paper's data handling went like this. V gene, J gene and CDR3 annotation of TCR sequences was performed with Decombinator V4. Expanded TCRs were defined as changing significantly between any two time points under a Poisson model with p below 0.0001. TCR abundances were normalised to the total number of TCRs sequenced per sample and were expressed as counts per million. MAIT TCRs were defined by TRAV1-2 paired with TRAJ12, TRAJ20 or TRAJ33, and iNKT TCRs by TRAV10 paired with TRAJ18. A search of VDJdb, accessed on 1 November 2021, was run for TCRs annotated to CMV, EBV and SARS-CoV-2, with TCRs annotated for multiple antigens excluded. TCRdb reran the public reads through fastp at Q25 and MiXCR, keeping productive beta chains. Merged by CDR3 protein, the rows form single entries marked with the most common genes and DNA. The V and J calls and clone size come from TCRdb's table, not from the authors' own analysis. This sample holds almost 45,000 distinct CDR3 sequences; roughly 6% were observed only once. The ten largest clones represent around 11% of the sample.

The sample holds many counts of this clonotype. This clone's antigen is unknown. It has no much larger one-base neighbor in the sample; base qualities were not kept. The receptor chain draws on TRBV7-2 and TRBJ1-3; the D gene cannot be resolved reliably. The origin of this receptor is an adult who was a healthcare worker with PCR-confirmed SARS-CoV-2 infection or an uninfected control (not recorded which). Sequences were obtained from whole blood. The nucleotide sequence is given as TGTGCCAGCAGCTTACGAGGTCCCTCTGGAAACACCATATATTTT. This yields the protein CASSLRGPSGNTIYF.